This T cell receptor (beta chain) was retrieved from a study of blood T cell repertoires in COVID-19. This CDR3 spans 15 amino acids. With 4 bases clipped from V and 1 base from J, the junction kept 4 bases outside the gene matches. The germline gives CDR1 MNHEY, CDR2 SVGAGI. TCRdb's table, derived via immunoSEQ multiplex PCR, lists solely in-frame clones and lacks some. The data hold approximately 130,000 clones, with around 80% observed a single time. This chain uses TRBV6-5 with TRBJ1-1; 9 bases agree with TRBD1. This TCR came from an older man with active or convalescent COVID-19. The sequencing input was peripheral blood. In nucleotides, the CDR3 is TGTGCCAGCAGTTCTCCGACAGGGGGGAACACTGAAGCTTTCTTT. Translating gives CASSSPTGGNTEAFF.